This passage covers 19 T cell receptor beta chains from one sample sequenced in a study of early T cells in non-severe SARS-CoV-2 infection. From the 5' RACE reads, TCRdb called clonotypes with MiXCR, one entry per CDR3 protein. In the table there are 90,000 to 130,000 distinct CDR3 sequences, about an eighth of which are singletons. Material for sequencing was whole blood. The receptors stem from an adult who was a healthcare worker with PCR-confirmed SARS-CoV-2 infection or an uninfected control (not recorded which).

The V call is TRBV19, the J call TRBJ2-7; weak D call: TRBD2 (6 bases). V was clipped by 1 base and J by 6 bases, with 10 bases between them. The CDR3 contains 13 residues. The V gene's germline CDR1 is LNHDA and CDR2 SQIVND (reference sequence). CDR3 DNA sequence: TGTGCCAGTAGTATAGCTCACGGGGGCGAGCAGTACTTC. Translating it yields CASSIAHGGEQYF.

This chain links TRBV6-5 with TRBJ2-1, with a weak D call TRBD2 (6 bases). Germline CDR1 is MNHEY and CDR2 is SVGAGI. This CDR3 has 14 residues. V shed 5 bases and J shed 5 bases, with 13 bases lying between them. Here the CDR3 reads CASSIPGLHNEQFF. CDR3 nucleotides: TGTGCCAGCAGTATACCGGGACTCCACAATGAGCAGTTCTTC.

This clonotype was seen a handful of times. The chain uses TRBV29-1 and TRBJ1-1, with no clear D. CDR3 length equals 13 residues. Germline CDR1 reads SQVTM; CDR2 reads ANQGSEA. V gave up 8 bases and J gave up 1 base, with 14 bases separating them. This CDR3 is CSSGRGPNTEAFF. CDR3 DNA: TGCAGCTCTGGTCGGGGTCCGAACACTGAAGCTTTCTTT.

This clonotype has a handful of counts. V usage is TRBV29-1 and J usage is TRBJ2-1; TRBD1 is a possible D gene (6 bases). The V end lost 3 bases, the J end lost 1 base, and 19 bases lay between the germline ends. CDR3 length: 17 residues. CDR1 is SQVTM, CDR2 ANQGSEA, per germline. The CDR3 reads CSVDYGAGVRSYNEQFF. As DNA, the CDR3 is TGCAGCGTTGACTACGGGGCAGGGGTACGGTCCTACAATGAGCAGTTCTTC.

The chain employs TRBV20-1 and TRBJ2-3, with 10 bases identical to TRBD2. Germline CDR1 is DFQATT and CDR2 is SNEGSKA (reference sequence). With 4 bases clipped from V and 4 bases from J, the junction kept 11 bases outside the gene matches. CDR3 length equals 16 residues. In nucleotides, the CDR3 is TGCAGTGCTATAGTAGCGGGGGGCCCGAGGGCAGATACGCAGTATTTT. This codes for CSAIVAGGPRADTQYF.

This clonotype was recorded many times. The CDR3 spells CSARDLAGAYNEQFF. CDR3 DNA sequence: TGCAGTGCTAGAGACCTAGCGGGGGCATACAATGAGCAGTTCTTC. This chain uses TRBV20-1 with TRBJ2-1; TRBD2 agrees at 10 bases. Germline CDR1 is DFQATT and CDR2 is SNEGSKA (reference sequence). Trimming cost V 0 bases and J 4 bases; bases outside gene matches: 3. The CDR3 length is 15 residues.

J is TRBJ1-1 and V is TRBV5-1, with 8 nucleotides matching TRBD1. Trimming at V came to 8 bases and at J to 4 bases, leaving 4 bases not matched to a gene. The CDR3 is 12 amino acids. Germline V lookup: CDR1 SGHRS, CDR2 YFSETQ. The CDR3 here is CASKTGGTEAFF. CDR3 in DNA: TGCGCCAGTAAAACAGGGGGCACTGAAGCTTTCTTT.

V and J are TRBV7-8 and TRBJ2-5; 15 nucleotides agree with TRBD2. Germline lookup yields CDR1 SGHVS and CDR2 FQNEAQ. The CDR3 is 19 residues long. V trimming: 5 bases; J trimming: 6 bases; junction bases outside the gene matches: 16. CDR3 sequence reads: CASSPPPWTSGRAGQTQYF. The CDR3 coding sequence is TGTGCCAGCAGCCCACCACCCTGGACTAGCGGGAGGGCCGGTCAGACCCAGTACTTC. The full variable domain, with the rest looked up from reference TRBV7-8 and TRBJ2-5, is GAGVSQSPRYKVAKRGQDVALRCDPISGHVSLFWYQQALGQGPEFLTYFQNEAQLDKSGLPSDRFFAERPEGSVSTLKIQRTQQEDSAVYLCASSPPPWTSGRAGQTQYFGPGTRLLVL.

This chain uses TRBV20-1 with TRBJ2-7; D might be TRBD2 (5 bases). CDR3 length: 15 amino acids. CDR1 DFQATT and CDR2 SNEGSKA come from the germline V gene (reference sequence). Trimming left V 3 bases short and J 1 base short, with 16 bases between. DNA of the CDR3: TGCAGTGCTAGGAATAAGAGGGTCGGTTCCTACGAGCAGTACTTC. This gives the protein CSARNKRVGSYEQYF.

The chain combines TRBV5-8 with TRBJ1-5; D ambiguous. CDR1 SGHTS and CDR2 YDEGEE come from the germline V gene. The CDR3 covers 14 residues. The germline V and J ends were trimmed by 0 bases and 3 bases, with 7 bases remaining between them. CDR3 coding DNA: TGTGCCAGCAGCTTGGTAATAGTCAATCAGCCCCAGCATTTT. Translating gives CASSLVIVNQPQHF.

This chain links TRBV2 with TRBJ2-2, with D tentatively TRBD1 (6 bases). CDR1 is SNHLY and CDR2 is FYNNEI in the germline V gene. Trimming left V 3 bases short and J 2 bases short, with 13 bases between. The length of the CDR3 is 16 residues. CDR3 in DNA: TGTGCCAGCAGTGAGGTACAGGGTTTTAACACCGGGGAGCTGTTTTTT. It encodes CASSEVQGFNTGELFF. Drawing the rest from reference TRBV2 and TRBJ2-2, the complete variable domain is EPEVTQTPSHQVTQMGQEVILRCVPISNHLYFYWYRQILGQKVEFLVSFYNNEISEKSEIFDDQFSVERPDGSNFTLKIRSTKLEDSAMYFCASSEVQGFNTGELFFGEGSRLTVL.

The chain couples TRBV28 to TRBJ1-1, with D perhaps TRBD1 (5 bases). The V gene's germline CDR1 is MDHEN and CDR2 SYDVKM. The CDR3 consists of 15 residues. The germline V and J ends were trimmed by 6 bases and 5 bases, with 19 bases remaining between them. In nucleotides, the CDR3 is TGTGCCAGCAGGTTCGCCCGGGGGTCCGGTACTGAAGCTTTCTTT. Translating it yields CASRFARGSGTEAFF.

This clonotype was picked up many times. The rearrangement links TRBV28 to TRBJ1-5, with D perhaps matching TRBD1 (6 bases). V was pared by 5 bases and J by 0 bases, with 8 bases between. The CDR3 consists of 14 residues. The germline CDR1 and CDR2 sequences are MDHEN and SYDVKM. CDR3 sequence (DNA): TGTGCCAGCAGTGGGGGCCTTAGCAATCAGCCCCAGCATTTT. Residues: CASSGGLSNQPQHF.

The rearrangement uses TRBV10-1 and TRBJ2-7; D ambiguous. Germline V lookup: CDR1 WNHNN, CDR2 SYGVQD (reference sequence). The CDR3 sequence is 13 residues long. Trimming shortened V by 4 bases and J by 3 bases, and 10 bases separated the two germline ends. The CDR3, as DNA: TGCGCCAGCAGTGGGGTCCTAGTCTACGAGCAGTACTTC. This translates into CASSGVLVYEQYF.

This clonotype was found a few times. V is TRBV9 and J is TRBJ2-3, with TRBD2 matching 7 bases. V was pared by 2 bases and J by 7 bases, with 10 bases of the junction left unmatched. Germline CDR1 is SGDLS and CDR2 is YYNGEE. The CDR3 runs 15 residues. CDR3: CASSVSLAEGHTQYF. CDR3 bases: TGTGCCAGCAGCGTTTCTCTAGCGGAGGGCCATACGCAGTATTTT.

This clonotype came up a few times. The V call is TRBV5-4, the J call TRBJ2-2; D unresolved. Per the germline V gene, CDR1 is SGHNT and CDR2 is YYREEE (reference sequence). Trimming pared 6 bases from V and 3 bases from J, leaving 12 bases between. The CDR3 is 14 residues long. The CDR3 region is CASTQTPYTGELFF. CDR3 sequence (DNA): TGTGCCAGCACCCAAACCCCATACACCGGGGAGCTGTTTTTT.

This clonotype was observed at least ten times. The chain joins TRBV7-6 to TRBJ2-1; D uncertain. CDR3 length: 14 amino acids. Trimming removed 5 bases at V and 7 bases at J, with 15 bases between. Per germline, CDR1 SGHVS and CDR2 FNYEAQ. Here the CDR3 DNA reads TGTGCCAGCAGCCCCCGGCCAGACTTAAATGAGCAGTTCTTC. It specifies CASSPRPDLNEQFF.

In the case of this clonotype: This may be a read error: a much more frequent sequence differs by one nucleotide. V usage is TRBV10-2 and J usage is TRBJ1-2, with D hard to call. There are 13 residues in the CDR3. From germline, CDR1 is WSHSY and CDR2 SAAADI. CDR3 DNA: TGCACCAGCACCCGGGAGCCTGCCTATGGCTACACCTTC. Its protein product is CTSTREPAYGYTF.

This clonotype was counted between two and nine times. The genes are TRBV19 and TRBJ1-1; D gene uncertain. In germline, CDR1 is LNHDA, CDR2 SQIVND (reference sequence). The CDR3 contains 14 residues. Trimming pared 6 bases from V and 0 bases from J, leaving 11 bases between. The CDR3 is CASSDRTVNTEAFF. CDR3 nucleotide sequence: TGTGCCAGTAGCGATAGGACTGTGAACACTGAAGCTTTCTTT.